Shown below are 5 T cell receptor beta chains from a single sample sequenced in a study of cytomegalovirus exposure and HLA in healthy donors. Repertoires were generated with immunoSEQ multiplex PCR, while TCRdb's copy carries only in-frame clones and drops some. The sample records hundreds of thousands of clones, approximately 84% being singletons. The sample consisted of PBMCs. The receptors come from a man in his late teens or twenties in good health and CMV-seropositive.

A single count supports this clone. The J gene is TRBJ2-7, the V gene TRBV11-2; weak D call: TRBD1 (5 bases). Germline V gene data show CDR1 as SGHAT and CDR2 as FQNNGV. The CDR3 is 15 amino acids. Trimming cost V 0 bases and J 6 bases, with 15 bases left between them. CDR3 DNA sequence: TGTGCCAGCAGCTTAGATTCAGGGTTAATAGCCGAGCAGTACTTC. Protein sequence: CASSLDSGLIAEQYF.

V and J are TRBV5-1 and TRBJ2-7, with 9 bases that match TRBD1. This CDR3 has 14 amino acids. CDR1 is SGHRS, CDR2 YFSETQ, per germline. V gave up 4 bases and J gave up 2 bases; unmatched junction bases: 4. CDR3 amino acids: CASSADRGPYEQYF. The CDR3 DNA is TGCGCCAGCAGCGCGGACAGGGGCCCCTACGAGCAGTACTTC.

The genes are TRBV11-2 and TRBJ2-1; D remains unclear. CDR1 and CDR2 (germline): SGHAT, FQNNGV. Trimming stripped 7 bases from V and 6 bases from J, with 10 bases between. The CDR3 extends over 12 amino acids. CDR3 region: CASTSASNEQFF. CDR3 nucleotides: TGTGCCAGCACCTCCGCTTCCAATGAGCAGTTCTTC.

The chain couples TRBV5-1 to TRBJ2-2; D gene uncertain. This CDR3 comprises 14 residues. Germline loops: CDR1 SGHRS, CDR2 YFSETQ. Trimming pared 0 bases from V and 7 bases from J, leaving 10 bases between. DNA for the CDR3: TGCGCCAGCAGCTTGGATTCTGGGTTCGGGGAGCTGTTTTTT. Amino acids: CASSLDSGFGELFF.

The rearrangement links TRBV5-1 to TRBJ2-7; TRBD1 agrees at 10 bases. This CDR3 has 15 residues. J lost 5 bases, V lost 5 bases, and 10 bases had no gene match. CDR1 SGHRS and CDR2 YFSETQ come from the germline V gene. The CDR3 loop is CASRWGQGTGNEQYF. CDR3 coding DNA: TGCGCCAGCAGGTGGGGACAGGGGACGGGGAACGAGCAGTACTTC.